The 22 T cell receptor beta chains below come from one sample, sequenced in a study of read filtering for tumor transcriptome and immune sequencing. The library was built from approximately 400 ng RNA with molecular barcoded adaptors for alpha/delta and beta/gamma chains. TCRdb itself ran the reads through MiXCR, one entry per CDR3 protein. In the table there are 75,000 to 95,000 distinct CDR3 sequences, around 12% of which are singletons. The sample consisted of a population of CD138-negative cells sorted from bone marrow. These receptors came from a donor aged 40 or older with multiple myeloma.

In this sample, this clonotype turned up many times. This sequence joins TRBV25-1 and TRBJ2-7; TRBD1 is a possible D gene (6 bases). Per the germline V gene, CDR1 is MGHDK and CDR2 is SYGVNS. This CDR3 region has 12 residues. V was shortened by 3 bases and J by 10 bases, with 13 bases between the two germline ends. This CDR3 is CASSDNRVGQYF. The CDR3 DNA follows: TGTGCCAGCAGTGATAACAGGGTCGGTCAGTACTTC.

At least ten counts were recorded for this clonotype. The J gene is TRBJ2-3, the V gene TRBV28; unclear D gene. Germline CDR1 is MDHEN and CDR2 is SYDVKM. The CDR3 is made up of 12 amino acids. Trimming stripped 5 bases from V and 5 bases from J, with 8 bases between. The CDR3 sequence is CASSKLGDTQYF. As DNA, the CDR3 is TGTGCCAGCAGTAAATTAGGAGATACGCAGTATTTT.

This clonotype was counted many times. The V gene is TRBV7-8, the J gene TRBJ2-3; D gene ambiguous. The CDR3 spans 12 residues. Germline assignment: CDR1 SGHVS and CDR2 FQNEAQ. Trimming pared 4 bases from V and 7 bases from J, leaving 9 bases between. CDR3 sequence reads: CASSSAPYTQYF. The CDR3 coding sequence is TGTGCCAGCAGCTCAGCCCCTTATACGCAGTATTTT.

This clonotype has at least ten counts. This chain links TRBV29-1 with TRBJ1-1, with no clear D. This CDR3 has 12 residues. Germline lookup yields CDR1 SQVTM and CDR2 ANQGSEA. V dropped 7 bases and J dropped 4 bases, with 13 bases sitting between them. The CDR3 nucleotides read TGCAGCGCGAGGAGGGATCCCACTGAAGCTTTCTTT. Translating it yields CSARRDPTEAFF.

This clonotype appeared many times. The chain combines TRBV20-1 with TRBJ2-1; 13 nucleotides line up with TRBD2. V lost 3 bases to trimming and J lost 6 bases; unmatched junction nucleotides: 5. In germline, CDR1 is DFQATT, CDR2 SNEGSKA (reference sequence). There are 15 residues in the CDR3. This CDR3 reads CSARGTSGIPNEQFF. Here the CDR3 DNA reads TGCAGTGCTAGGGGGACTAGCGGGATTCCCAATGAGCAGTTCTTC.

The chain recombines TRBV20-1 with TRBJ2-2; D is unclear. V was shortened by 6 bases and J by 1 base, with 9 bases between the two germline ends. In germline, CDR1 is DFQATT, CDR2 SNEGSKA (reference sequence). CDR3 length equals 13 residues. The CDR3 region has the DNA TGCAGTGCCCGGATCGGGAACACCGGGGAGCTGTTTTTT. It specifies CSARIGNTGELFF.

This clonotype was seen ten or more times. Written as DNA, the CDR3 is TGCAGCGTTGTAAGTTCCGTTTACGAGCAGTACTTC. It translates to CSVVSSVYEQYF. J is TRBJ2-7 and V is TRBV29-1; D gene unclear. The CDR3 length is 12 residues. Trimming stripped 4 bases from V and 4 bases from J, with 11 bases between. Germline V CDR1 and CDR2: SQVTM, ANQGSEA.

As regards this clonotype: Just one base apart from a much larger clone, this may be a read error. The CDR3 reads CSVETGFSEKLLF. CDR3 nucleotide sequence: TGCAGCGTTGAAACAGGGTTTAGTGAAAAACTGCTTTTT. The chain combines TRBV29-1 with TRBJ1-4, with D perhaps matching TRBD1 (6 bases). Germline CDR1 is SQVTM and CDR2 is ANQGSEA. CDR3 size: 13 residues. The whole variable domain, filled in from reference TRBV29-1 and TRBJ1-4, reads SAVISQKPSRDICQRGTSLTIQCQVDSQVTMMFWYRQQPGQSLTLIATANQGSEATYESGFVIDKFPISRPNLTFSTLTVSNMSPEDSSIYLCSVETGFSEKLLFGSGTQLSVL.

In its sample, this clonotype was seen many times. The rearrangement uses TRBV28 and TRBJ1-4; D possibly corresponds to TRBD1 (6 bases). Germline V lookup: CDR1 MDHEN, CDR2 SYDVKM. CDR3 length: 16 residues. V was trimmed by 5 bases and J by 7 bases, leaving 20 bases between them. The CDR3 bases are TGTGCCAGCAGTCACCGGGACATAAAGGGAGGTGAAAAACTGTTTTTT. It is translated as CASSHRDIKGGEKLFF.

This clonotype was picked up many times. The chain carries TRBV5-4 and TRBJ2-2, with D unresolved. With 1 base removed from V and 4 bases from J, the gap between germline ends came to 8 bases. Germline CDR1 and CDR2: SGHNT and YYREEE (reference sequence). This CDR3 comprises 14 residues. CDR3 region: CASSLISSTGELFF. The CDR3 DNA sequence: TGTGCCAGCAGCTTGATATCGAGCACCGGGGAGCTGTTTTTT.

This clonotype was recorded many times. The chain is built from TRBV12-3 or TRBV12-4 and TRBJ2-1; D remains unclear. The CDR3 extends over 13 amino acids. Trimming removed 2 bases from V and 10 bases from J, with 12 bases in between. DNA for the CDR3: TGTGCCAGCAGTTTATTGGTGACTGGCGAGCAGTTCTTC. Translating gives CASSLLVTGEQFF.

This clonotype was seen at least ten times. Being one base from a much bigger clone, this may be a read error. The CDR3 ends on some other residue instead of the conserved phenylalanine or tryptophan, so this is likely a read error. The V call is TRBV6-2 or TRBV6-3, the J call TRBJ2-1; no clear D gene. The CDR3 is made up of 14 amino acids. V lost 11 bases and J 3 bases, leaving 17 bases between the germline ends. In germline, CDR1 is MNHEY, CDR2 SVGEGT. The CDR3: CASSMGSVYNEQFL. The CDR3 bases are TGTGCCTCATCGATGGGGTCTGTCTACAATGAGCAGTTCCTC.

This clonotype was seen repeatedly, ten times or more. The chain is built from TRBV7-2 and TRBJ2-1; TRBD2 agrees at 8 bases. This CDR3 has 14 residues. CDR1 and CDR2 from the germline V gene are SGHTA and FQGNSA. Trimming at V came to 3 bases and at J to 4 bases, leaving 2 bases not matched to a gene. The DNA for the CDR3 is TGTGCCAGCAGCTTCGCTAGCGGGTACAATGAGCAGTTCTTC. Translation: CASSFASGYNEQFF.

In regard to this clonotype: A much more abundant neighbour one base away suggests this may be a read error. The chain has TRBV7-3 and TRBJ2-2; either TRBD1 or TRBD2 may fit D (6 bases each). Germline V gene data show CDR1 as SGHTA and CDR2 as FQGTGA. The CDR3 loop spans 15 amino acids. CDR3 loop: CASSLQGHATGGLFF. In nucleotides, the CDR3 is TGTGCCAGCAGCTTGCAGGGACACGCCACCGGGGGGCTGTTTTTT.

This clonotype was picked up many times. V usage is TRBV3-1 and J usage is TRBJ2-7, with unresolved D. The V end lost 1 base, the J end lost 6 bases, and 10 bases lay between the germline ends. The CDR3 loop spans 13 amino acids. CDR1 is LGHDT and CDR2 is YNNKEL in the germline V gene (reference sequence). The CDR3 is CASSQAPTLEQYF. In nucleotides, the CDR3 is TGTGCCAGCAGCCAAGCGCCTACCCTCGAGCAGTACTTC.

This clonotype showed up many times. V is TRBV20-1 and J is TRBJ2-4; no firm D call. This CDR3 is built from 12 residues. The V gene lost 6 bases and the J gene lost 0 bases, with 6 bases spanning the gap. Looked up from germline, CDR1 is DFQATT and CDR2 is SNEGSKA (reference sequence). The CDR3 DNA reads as TGCAGTGCGGAGCTAGCCAAAAACATTCAGTACTTC. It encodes CSAELAKNIQYF.

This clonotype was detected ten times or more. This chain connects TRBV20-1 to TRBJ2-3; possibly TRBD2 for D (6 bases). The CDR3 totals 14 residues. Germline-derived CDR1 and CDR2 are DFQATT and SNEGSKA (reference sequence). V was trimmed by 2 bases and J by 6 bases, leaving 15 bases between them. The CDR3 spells CSARRLASSDTQYF. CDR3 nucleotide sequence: TGCAGTGCTAGACGGCTAGCGAGTTCTGATACGCAGTATTTT.

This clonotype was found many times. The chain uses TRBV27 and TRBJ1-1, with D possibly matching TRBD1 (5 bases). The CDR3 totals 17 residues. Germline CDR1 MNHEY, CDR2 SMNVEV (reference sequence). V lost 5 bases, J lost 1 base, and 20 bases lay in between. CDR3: CASSPRVGAVGNTEAFF. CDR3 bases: TGTGCCAGCAGTCCACGAGTAGGGGCCGTGGGGAACACTGAAGCTTTCTTT.

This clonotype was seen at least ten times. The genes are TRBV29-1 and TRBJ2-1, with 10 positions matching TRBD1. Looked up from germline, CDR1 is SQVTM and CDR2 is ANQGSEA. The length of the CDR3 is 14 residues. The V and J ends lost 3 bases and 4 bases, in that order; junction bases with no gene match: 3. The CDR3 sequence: CSVEWDRGYNEQFF. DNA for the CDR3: TGCAGCGTTGAGTGGGACAGGGGTTACAATGAGCAGTTCTTC.

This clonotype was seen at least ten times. The chain's CDR3 is CASSFLASGSFSNEQFF. CDR3 DNA: TGCGCCAGCAGCTTTTTAGCTAGCGGGAGTTTTTCCAATGAGCAGTTCTTC. The rearrangement joins TRBV5-1 to TRBJ2-1; TRBD2 aligns across 10 bases. The J segment lost 6 bases and the V segment lost 2 bases, leaving 11 bases of the junction unmatched. From germline, CDR1 is SGHRS and CDR2 YFSETQ. The CDR3 loop spans 17 amino acids. The complete variable domain, with remaining parts taken from reference TRBV5-1 and TRBJ2-1, reads KAGVTQTPRYLIKTRGQQVTLSCSPISGHRSVSWYQQTPGQGLQFLFEYFSETQRNKGNFPGRFSGRQFSNSRSEMNVSTLELGDSALYLCASSFLASGSFSNEQFFGPGTRLTVL.

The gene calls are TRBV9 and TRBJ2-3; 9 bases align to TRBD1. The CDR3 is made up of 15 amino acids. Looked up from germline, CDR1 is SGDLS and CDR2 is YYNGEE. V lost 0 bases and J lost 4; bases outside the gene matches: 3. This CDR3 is CASSVAGQGADTQYF. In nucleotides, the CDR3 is TGTGCCAGCAGCGTAGCGGGACAGGGTGCAGATACGCAGTATTTT.

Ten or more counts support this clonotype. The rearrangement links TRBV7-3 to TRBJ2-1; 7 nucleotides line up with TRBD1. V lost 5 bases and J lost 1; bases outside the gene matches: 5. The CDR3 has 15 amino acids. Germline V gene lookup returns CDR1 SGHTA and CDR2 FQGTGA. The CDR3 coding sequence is TGTGCCAGCAGCCGACAGGGTTCTTCCTACAATGAGCAGTTCTTC. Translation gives CASSRQGSSYNEQFF.